This T cell receptor beta chain comes out of a study of beta chain features in type 1 diabetes. Overall study: Age, gender and cell yields were similar between patients and healthy donors.

Of note for this clone: Its specificity is unknown.

Study-wide findings and caveats: The VDJ junctions of type 1 diabetes patients carried fewer insertions and more deletions. All four CD4+ subsets of Type 1 diabetes patients contained TCRB CDR3s that were moderately but significantly shorter.

The germline V gene encodes CDR1 SGHVS and CDR2 FQNEAQ. The CDR3 loop spans 14 amino acids. V lost 3 bases and J 11 bases, leaving 19 bases between the germline ends. Each donor gave one heparinised blood draw averaging around 120 mL. What was sequenced were expressed TCRB transcripts, since all of the isolated RNA had been reverse transcribed. Sequencing of naive, central memory and regulatory T cell samples gave an average of about 3.7 million reads. Data came from immunoSEQ multiplex PCR; TCRdb stores just in-frame clones and leaves some out. Of nearly 350,000 clones in the sample, roughly 8.8% were seen once.

The sequenced material came from central memory CD4+ T cells from blood. The receptor was derived from a young man with type 1 diabetes. V and J are TRBV7-8 and TRBJ1-1, with a possible D match to TRBD1 (5 bases). The CDR3: CASSFRRDGQSAFF. The DNA for the CDR3 is TGTGCCAGCAGCTTCCGCAGGGACGGTCAGAGCGCTTTCTTT.